This TCR beta chain comes out of a study of lymphopenia after photon versus proton radiotherapy. Points from the study as a whole: A bigger post-nadir fall in TCR diversity correlated inversely with survival time in deceased patients. After lymphocyte nadir, photon-treated repertoires showed oligoclonal expansion, especially CD8+ Temra.

A remark on this clone: As yet, its antigen is unknown.

Repertoires were generated with immunoSEQ multiplex PCR, while TCRdb's copy carries only in-frame clones and drops some. Of tens of thousands of clones detected, about 83% appear once; the ten largest clones hold just under 30%. The CDR3 is made up of 12 amino acids. V was shortened by 6 bases and J by 10 bases, with 13 bases between the two germline ends. Germline V gene sequence: CDR1 SGHTA, CDR2 FQGNSA. J is TRBJ2-1 and V is TRBV7-2; perhaps D is TRBD1 or TRBD2 (5 bases each). Sequencing used peripheral blood, obtained from a patient treated with photon-based radiotherapy. This TCR came from a man aged 50-59 years with gastric cancer. The CDR3 DNA reads TGTGCCAGCAGTGCAACTTGGGGGGAGCAGTTCTTC. Amino acids: CASSATWGEQFF.